The 13 T cell receptor beta chains below were found in one sample sequenced in a study of blood T cell repertoires in COVID-19. Clones were read by immunoSEQ multiplex PCR, and TCRdb kept only the in-frame ones, dropping some. The top ten clones hold around 2.2% of a sample with some 260,000 clones, around nine tenths of them seen once. Specimen: peripheral blood. The receptor set was obtained from a woman in her forties who had recovered from COVID-19.

This sequence joins TRBV15 and TRBJ1-2, with a tentative D call TRBD1 (6 bases). V lost 1 base and J 7 bases, leaving 22 bases between the germline ends. The CDR3 length is 17 residues. Germline lookup yields CDR1 LNHNV and CDR2 YYDKDF (reference sequence). DNA for the CDR3: TGTGCCACCAGCAGAGCCCGACAGGAAGCTGGTAGTATTGGCTACACCTTC. It is translated as CATSRARQEAGSIGYTF.

In DNA, the CDR3 is TGTGCCAGCAGCACGGGACAGGCAAACACTGAAGCTTTCTTT. Residues: CASSTGQANTEAFF. This sequence joins TRBV11-3 and TRBJ1-1; 8 bases align to TRBD1. In germline, CDR1 is SGHNT, CDR2 YENEEA. With 5 bases clipped from V and 2 bases from J, the junction kept 4 bases outside the gene matches. The CDR3 covers 14 residues.

V gene TRBV27 combines with J gene TRBJ2-7; the match to TRBD1 covers 9 bases. V was clipped by 6 bases and J by 12 bases; unmatched bases: 15. The CDR3 has 14 residues. Germline CDR1 reads MNHEY; CDR2 reads SMNVEV (reference sequence). CDR3 sequence: CASSTGTGWGRWYF. DNA for the CDR3: TGTGCCAGCAGCACCGGGACAGGGTGGGGTAGGTGGTACTTC.

This chain connects TRBV4-2 to TRBJ2-3; a possible D gene is TRBD2 (5 bases). Trimming shortened V by 4 bases and J by 1 base, and 12 bases separated the two germline ends. The CDR3 contains 15 residues. Germline lookup yields CDR1 LGHNA and CDR2 YNFKEQ. CDR3 residues: CASSRGLAGTDTQYF. The CDR3 DNA sequence: TGTGCCAGCAGCCGAGGGTTGGCGGGCACAGATACGCAGTATTTT.

This chain connects TRBV30 to TRBJ1-2; no reliable D call. This CDR3 has 13 residues. Trimming cost V 3 bases and J 6 bases, with 14 bases left between them. The germline gives CDR1 GTSNPN, CDR2 SVGIG (reference sequence). The CDR3 DNA follows: TGTGCCTGGAGGGTGGAGGGCTCGAATGGCTACACCTTC. Translation: CAWRVEGSNGYTF.

The chain links TRBV6-2 or TRBV6-3 to TRBJ2-7; a possible D gene is TRBD1 (6 bases). The V end lost 2 bases, the J end lost 5 bases, and 16 bases lay between the germline ends. Germline V gene data show CDR1 as MNHEY and CDR2 as SVGEGT. This CDR3 has 15 amino acids. CDR3 in amino acids: CASSYEEQGKDEQYF. CDR3 nucleotide sequence: TGTGCCAGCAGTTACGAGGAACAGGGCAAGGACGAGCAGTACTTC.

Note on this clone: Its ends do not fully match the called genes, so a read error is possible. The chain is built from TRBV5-4 and TRBJ1-2, with TRBD1 matching over 10 bases. Germline CDR1 SGHNT, CDR2 YYREEE (reference sequence). This CDR3 contains 15 residues. CDR3 in DNA: TGTGCCAGCAGCCTATACGGGACAGGGGATACTTGGAGGGCCTTC. Translated, it gives CASSLYGTGDTWRAF.

The gene calls are TRBV3-1 (or the pseudogene TRBV3-2) and TRBJ1-6, with a weak D call TRBD1 (5 bases). Germline assignment: CDR1 LGHDT and CDR2 YNNKEL (reference sequence). The CDR3 extends over 15 amino acids. V lost 5 bases, J lost 7 bases, and 15 bases lay in between. CDR3 bases: TGTGCCAGCAGCGCCGTCCCGGGGGGAAATTCACCCCTCCACTTT. Residues: CASSAVPGGNSPLHF.

This clone was picked up one time. The genes are TRBV3-1 (or the pseudogene TRBV3-2) and TRBJ2-1, with 8 positions matching TRBD2. The ends lost 5 bases at V and 7 bases at J; junction bases unmatched: 13. In germline, CDR1 is LGHDT, CDR2 YNNKEL (reference sequence). This CDR3 has 16 amino acids. CDR3 DNA: TGTGCCAGCAGCTCTATAGCGGGGCGTACGGTAAATGAGCAGTTCTTC. It yields the protein CASSSIAGRTVNEQFF.

The rearrangement links TRBV19 to TRBJ2-2, with TRBD2 matching 8 bases. The CDR3 runs to 16 residues. With 2 bases clipped from V and 5 bases from J, the junction kept 7 bases outside the gene matches. The germline V gene encodes CDR1 LNHDA and CDR2 SQIVND (reference sequence). Here the CDR3 reads CASSIRGLVGTGELFF. DNA of the CDR3: TGTGCCAGTAGTATAAGGGGACTAGTGGGGACCGGGGAGCTGTTTTTT.

V and J are TRBV2 and TRBJ1-2; 9 bases are shared with TRBD1. The CDR3 consists of 16 residues. Per germline, CDR1 SNHLY and CDR2 FYNNEI. V trimming: 5 bases; J trimming: 6 bases; junction bases outside the gene matches: 13. The CDR3 here is CASSFPPGQGFHGYTF. DNA of the CDR3: TGTGCCAGCAGTTTTCCCCCGGGACAGGGCTTTCATGGCTACACCTTC.

The chain combines TRBV7-6 with TRBJ2-7; 13 bases line up with TRBD2. CDR3 size: 15 residues. Trimming removed 3 bases from V and 2 bases from J; junction bases left unmatched: 1. Germline V gene sequence: CDR1 SGHVS, CDR2 FNYEAQ. The CDR3 region has the DNA TGTGCCAGCAGCTTGGGGACTAGCGGGACCTACGAGCAGTACTTC. Residues: CASSLGTSGTYEQYF.

This chain connects TRBV18 to TRBJ2-7, with TRBD1 matching over 9 bases. J gave up 10 bases and V 3 bases, and 7 bases lay outside the gene matches. Germline assignment: CDR1 KGHSH and CDR2 LQKENI. The CDR3 runs 13 residues. The CDR3 DNA is TGTGCCAGCTCACCGCAGGACAGGGGCGTACAGTACTTC. Its translation: CASSPQDRGVQYF.